The 3 T cell receptor beta chains listed next were all sequenced from one sample in a study of cytomegalovirus exposure and HLA in healthy donors. PCR involved 60 Vbeta and 13 Jbeta primers. The method was immunoSEQ multiplex PCR; TCRdb's version includes in-frame clones alone and lacks a portion of them. The repertoire holds 100,000 to 150,000 clones, with roughly 68% as singletons. Sequenced input: PBMCs. The receptors were gathered from a woman aged 50 to 65 in good health and CMV-seropositive.

The gene calls are TRBV7-2 and TRBJ1-5; a weak D match, TRBD1 (5 bases). Trimming left V 2 bases short and J 2 bases short, with 13 bases between. This CDR3 contains 16 residues. CDR1 SGHTA and CDR2 FQGNSA come from the germline V gene. The CDR3 region is CASSLMGLLGNQPQHF. In nucleotides, the CDR3 is TGTGCCAGCAGCTTAATGGGGCTTCTGGGCAATCAGCCCCAGCATTTT.

The genes are TRBV29-1 and TRBJ1-1; the D is unclear. CDR3 length equals 12 residues. The germline gives CDR1 SQVTM, CDR2 ANQGSEA. The V end lost 4 bases, the J end lost 3 bases, and 9 bases lay between the germline ends. The CDR3 sequence is CSVGGLDTEAFF. In DNA, the CDR3 is TGCAGCGTTGGAGGGTTGGACACTGAAGCTTTCTTT.

The chain joins TRBV2 to TRBJ2-3, with D hard to call. CDR1 is SNHLY and CDR2 is FYNNEI in the germline V gene. V lost 8 bases to trimming and J lost 2 bases, with 11 bases between them. The CDR3 length is 13 residues. The chain's CDR3 is CASGTKFTDTQYF. As DNA, the CDR3 is TGTGCCAGCGGTACTAAATTCACAGATACGCAGTATTTT.